The 21 T cell receptor beta chains given below trace back to one sample, sequenced in a study of blood T cell repertoires in COVID-19. Produced via immunoSEQ multiplex PCR; TCRdb's table is partial and in-frame only. The sample comprises some 110,000 clones, 82% of which are singletons, and 7.9% rests with the top ten. The sequencing input was peripheral blood. All receptors derive from a man between 65 and 79 years old with acute or convalescent COVID-19.

The J gene is TRBJ1-2, the V gene TRBV7-9, with 7 bases fitting TRBD1. V was pared by 3 bases and J by 7 bases, with 5 bases of the junction left unmatched. Germline V gene sequence: CDR1 SEHNR, CDR2 FQNEAQ (reference sequence). This CDR3 is built from 13 residues. The CDR3 DNA reads TGTGCCAGCAGCTTCGGACAGGTCGGTGGCTACACCTTC. The encoded protein is CASSFGQVGGYTF.

V and J are TRBV30 and TRBJ2-4; 7 nucleotides align to TRBD2. The germline V gene encodes CDR1 GTSNPN and CDR2 SVGIG (reference sequence). The CDR3 is 17 residues long. The ends lost 2 bases at V and 3 bases at J; junction bases unmatched: 13. CDR3 amino acids: CAWSPSTSVGVKNIQYF. CDR3 sequence (DNA): TGTGCCTGGAGTCCCTCAACTAGCGTGGGGGTCAAAAACATTCAGTACTTC.

V gene TRBV2 combines with J gene TRBJ2-3; tentatively, D is TRBD2 (6 bases). CDR1 is SNHLY, CDR2 FYNNEI, per germline. Between the trimmed V and J ends, which lost 5 bases and 2 bases, there was a span of 14 bases. The CDR3 consists of 15 residues. The CDR3 DNA is TGTGCCAGCAGTCGCTTCGGACTACCCACAGATACGCAGTATTTT. Encoded protein: CASSRFGLPTDTQYF.

The chain employs TRBV5-1 and TRBJ2-2; D is uncertain. The germline V gene encodes CDR1 SGHRS and CDR2 YFSETQ. The CDR3 extends over 15 amino acids. Trimming shortened V by 1 base and J by 2 bases, and 9 bases separated the two germline ends. The CDR3 region is CASSLSQVNTGELFF. The CDR3 DNA is TGCGCCAGCAGCTTGAGCCAGGTTAACACCGGGGAGCTGTTTTTT.

The gene calls are TRBV2 and TRBJ2-7; 9 nucleotides align to TRBD1. Germline V lookup: CDR1 SNHLY, CDR2 FYNNEI. This CDR3 contains 15 residues. V shed 6 bases, J shed 5 bases, and the junction held 11 bases outside the gene matches. CDR3 residues: CASSLKTGGINEQYF. The CDR3 coding sequence is TGTGCCAGCAGCCTTAAGACAGGGGGGATAAACGAGCAGTACTTC.

This clone turned up a few times. This chain connects TRBV7-8 to TRBJ2-7; the match to TRBD1 covers 7 bases. Germline loops: CDR1 SGHVS, CDR2 FQNEAQ. CDR3 length: 15 amino acids. After removal of 0 bases from V and 2 bases from J, the junction contained 4 bases not matched to a gene. The CDR3 is CASSLARQGTYEQYF. The CDR3 nucleotides read TGTGCCAGCAGCTTAGCGAGACAGGGAACCTACGAGCAGTACTTC.

This chain connects TRBV2 to TRBJ2-1; no clear D. Trimming removed 4 bases from V and 3 bases from J, with 7 bases in between. Germline V gives CDR1 SNHLY, CDR2 FYNNEI. The CDR3 totals 13 residues. The CDR3 protein is CASSVNNYNEQFF. CDR3 DNA sequence: TGTGCCAGCAGTGTTAATAACTACAATGAGCAGTTCTTC.

The gene calls are TRBV5-8 and TRBJ1-6; D is possibly TRBD1 (5 bases). The length of the CDR3 is 14 residues. Per the germline V gene, CDR1 is SGHTS and CDR2 is YDEGEE. The V and J ends lost 5 bases and 1 base respectively, with 7 bases between them. The DNA of the CDR3 is TGTGCCAGCAGAGGGGTTTCCTATAATTCACCCCTCCACTTT. It yields the protein CASRGVSYNSPLHF.

The rearrangement uses TRBV5-1 and TRBJ2-4; 7 bases line up with TRBD1. Germline CDR1 and CDR2: SGHRS and YFSETQ. V trimming: 0 bases; J trimming: 8 bases; junction bases outside the gene matches: 8. The CDR3 has 15 amino acids. Here the CDR3 reads CASSLGVQGLHIQYF. Here the CDR3 DNA reads TGCGCCAGCAGCTTGGGAGTACAGGGGTTGCACATTCAGTACTTC.

The V gene is TRBV9, the J gene TRBJ2-1; TRBD2 matches at 12 bases. The germline CDR1 and CDR2 sequences are SGDLS and YYNGEE. This CDR3 spans 16 amino acids. V lost 4 bases to trimming and J lost 7 bases; unmatched junction nucleotides: 9. The chain's CDR3 is CASSPRLAGERNEQFF. The CDR3 region has the DNA TGTGCCAGCAGCCCCCGACTAGCGGGAGAGCGGAATGAGCAGTTCTTC.

V is TRBV9 and J is TRBJ2-2, with no clear D. Germline CDR1 reads SGDLS; CDR2 reads YYNGEE. This CDR3 contains 16 residues. Trimming took 1 base from V and 0 from J, leaving 10 bases between them. CDR3 amino acids: CASSVSAETNTGELFF. The CDR3 DNA reads as TGTGCCAGCAGCGTATCGGCGGAAACGAACACCGGGGAGCTGTTTTTT.

The chain joins TRBV10-1 to TRBJ2-1; 8 nucleotides agree with TRBD2. V shed 0 bases and J 6 bases; nucleotides not matched to a gene: 4. Germline V gives CDR1 WNHNN, CDR2 SYGVQD (reference sequence). CDR3 length: 15 amino acids. DNA for the CDR3: TGCGCCAGCAGTGAGTCAAGCGGGAGTGGCAATGAGCAGTTCTTC. Protein sequence: CASSESSGSGNEQFF.

This clone has a single count. The V and J genes are TRBV6-5 and TRBJ1-5; D ambiguous. Germline assignment: CDR1 MNHEY and CDR2 SVGAGI. This CDR3 spans 14 amino acids. Trimming left V 6 bases short and J 4 bases short, with 13 bases between. CDR3 nucleotide sequence: TGTGCCAGCAGGACCCGGGGTGGGAATCAGCCCCAGCATTTT. Translated: CASRTRGGNQPQHF.

V usage is TRBV5-1 and J usage is TRBJ2-7, with a weak D call TRBD2 (5 bases). Trimming removed 1 base from V and 3 bases from J, with 11 bases in between. The CDR3 runs to 14 residues. Germline values: CDR1 SGHRS, CDR2 YFSETQ. The CDR3 loop reads CASSLYGERYEQYF. Written as DNA, the CDR3 is TGCGCCAGCAGCTTGTACGGGGAGCGCTACGAGCAGTACTTC.

The sample holds a few counts of this clone. The chain combines TRBV2 with TRBJ1-1, with 7 bases matching TRBD1. The V gene's germline CDR1 is SNHLY and CDR2 FYNNEI. The V and J ends lost 6 bases and 4 bases, in that order; junction bases with no gene match: 8. The CDR3 spans 14 residues. The CDR3 DNA sequence: TGTGCCAGCAGGCTACAGGGGAGAGGCACTGAAGCTTTCTTT. This codes for CASRLQGRGTEAFF.

The chain employs TRBV2 and TRBJ1-6, with TRBD1 matching over 10 bases. CDR1 is SNHLY and CDR2 is FYNNEI in the germline V gene. The CDR3 runs to 13 residues. The J segment lost 7 bases and the V segment lost 8 bases, leaving 2 bases of the junction unmatched. The CDR3 DNA reads TGTGCCAGCCGGGGACAGGGGAATTCACCCCTCCACTTT. Its protein product is CASRGQGNSPLHF.

A few counts support this clone. The chain uses TRBV10-3 and TRBJ1-6, with D possibly TRBD1 on 6 matching bases. V dropped 8 bases and J dropped 6 bases, with 17 bases sitting between them. The CDR3 is 15 residues long. Germline-derived CDR1 and CDR2 are ENHRY and SYGVKD. The CDR3 nucleotides read TGTGCCATCCGGGGCAGGGGAGATTTTAATTCACCCCTCCACTTT. Amino acid sequence: CAIRGRGDFNSPLHF.

The chain uses TRBV5-1 and TRBJ2-1, with a weak D call TRBD2 (6 bases). Germline V gene data show CDR1 as SGHRS and CDR2 as YFSETQ. CDR3 length equals 16 residues. The ends were cut back, 2 bases at V and 0 bases at J, with 12 bases in the middle. The CDR3 sequence is CASSFSGSSSYNEQFF. The CDR3 DNA follows: TGCGCCAGCAGCTTTAGCGGCTCGAGCTCCTACAATGAGCAGTTCTTC.

CDR3 in amino acids: CASSPPTGNRDEQYF. CDR3 nucleotide sequence: TGTGCCAGCAGTCCCCCGACAGGGAATCGCGACGAGCAGTACTTC. J is TRBJ2-7 and V is TRBV28; 7 positions match TRBD1. CDR1 is MDHEN, CDR2 SYDVKM, per germline. The CDR3 is 15 residues long. V lost 5 bases, J lost 5 bases, and 12 bases stayed unmatched.

The gene calls are TRBV5-5 and TRBJ1-4, with TRBD1 matching over 9 bases. CDR1 and CDR2 (germline): SGHKS, YYEKEE (reference sequence). The CDR3 loop spans 15 amino acids. V was clipped by 5 bases and J by 7 bases; unmatched bases: 9. CDR3 amino acids: CASRPGPGQGEKLFF. CDR3 nucleotide sequence: TGTGCCAGCAGGCCGGGACCGGGACAGGGTGAAAAACTGTTTTTT.

The chain recombines TRBV29-1 with TRBJ2-7; 9 bases align to TRBD1. The ends lost 4 bases at V and 7 bases at J; junction bases unmatched: 14. The CDR3 totals 15 residues. Germline CDR1 reads SQVTM; CDR2 reads ANQGSEA. This CDR3 is CSVGAVGTGLWEQYF. The CDR3, as DNA: TGCAGCGTTGGGGCGGTAGGGACAGGGCTTTGGGAGCAGTACTTC.